This entry is about one TCR beta chain. The source of the sample is a study of T cell responses to AZD1222 COVID-19 vaccine. The table came from immunoSEQ multiplex PCR; TCRdb's copy has only in-frame clones and leaves some out. The table lists some 66,000 clones, roughly 87% of them singletons. The CDR3 covers 15 residues. Germline assignment: CDR1 SGHAT and CDR2 FQNNGV. Trimming left V 4 bases short and J 1 base short, with 10 bases between. The chain has TRBV11-2 and TRBJ2-2, with D maybe TRBD1 (7 bases). The sequence was collected from an adult in good health. This sample comprised peripheral blood, obtained on day 0 of AZD1222 vaccination. The CDR3 DNA reads TGTGCCAGCAGCTCCAGGGGGGAGAACACCGGGGAGCTGTTTTTT. Translating gives CASSSRGENTGELFF.